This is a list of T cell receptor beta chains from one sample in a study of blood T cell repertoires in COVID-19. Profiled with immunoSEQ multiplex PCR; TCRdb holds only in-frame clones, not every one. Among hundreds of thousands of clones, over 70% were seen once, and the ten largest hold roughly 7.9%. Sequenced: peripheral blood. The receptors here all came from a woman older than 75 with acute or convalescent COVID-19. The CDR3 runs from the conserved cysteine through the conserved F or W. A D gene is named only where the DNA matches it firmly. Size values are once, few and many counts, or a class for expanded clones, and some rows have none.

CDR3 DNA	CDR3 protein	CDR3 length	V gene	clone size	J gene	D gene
TGTGCCACCACTCCCGGGACAGGGTACAATCAGCCCCAGCATTTT	CATTPGTGYNQPQHF	15	TRBV19	NA	TRBJ1-5	TRBD1
TGTGCCAGCAGTGAATCCGGGGGGGCTAATGAAAAACTGTTTTTT	CASSESGGANEKLFF	15	TRBV25-1	NA	TRBJ1-4	NA
TGTGCCAGCGCGATGGGCAGCCCTAATTCACCCCTCCACTTT	CASAMGSPNSPLHF	14	TRBV2	NA	TRBJ1-6	NA
TGCGCCAGCAGCCGAGAGGGGCTAGCGGGAGGAGATACGCAGTATTTT	CASSREGLAGGDTQYF	16	TRBV4-1	few	TRBJ2-3	TRBD2
TGTGCCAGTAGTAAACGCCGGGACAATCTTCCTGGAAGGGAGGAAAAACTGTTTTTT	CASSKRRDNLPGREEKLFF	19	TRBV19	NA	TRBJ1-4	NA
TGTGCCAGCAGCTTTTTCTCGACCCAGACCACCGTCGGGGGCTACACCTTC	CASSFFSTQTTVGGYTF	17	TRBV7-2	NA	TRBJ1-2	NA
TGTGCCAGCAGACTAGCCCTCTACAATGAGCAGTTCTTC	CASRLALYNEQFF	13	TRBV2	NA	TRBJ2-1	NA
TGCGCCAGCAGCTTGGACGGACAATTACCTTCACCCCTCCACTTT	CASSLDGQLPSPLHF	15	TRBV5-1	NA	TRBJ1-6	NA
TGTGCCAGCAGCTTAGCCCCCGGCACTGAAGCTTTCTTT	CASSLAPGTEAFF	13	TRBV7-8	NA	TRBJ1-1	NA
TGTGCCAGCAGCCAGGGACATTTCATTTTGAACACTGAAGCTTTCTTT	CASSQGHFILNTEAFF	16	TRBV5-5	NA	TRBJ1-1	NA
TGTGCCAGCAGCCGGCGGGGAAATGAAAAACTGTTTTTT	CASSRRGNEKLFF	13	TRBV12-3/TRBV12-4	NA	TRBJ1-4	NA
TGCAGCGTTGAAGGGTTATCGGGAGGTCTCTACGAGCAGTACTTC	CSVEGLSGGLYEQYF	15	TRBV29-1	NA	TRBJ2-7	TRBD2
TGTGCCAGTAGTCCCCCGAAGGGGCAACCGTATGGCTACACCTTC	CASSPPKGQPYGYTF	15	TRBV19	NA	TRBJ1-2	NA
TGTGCCAGCAGTTATAGTGCGGGTCCCTACGAGCAGTACTTC	CASSYSAGPYEQYF	14	TRBV6-5	once	TRBJ2-7	NA
TGTGCCACCAGCACCAGCCCGGGAGCGAACACTGAAGCTTTCTTT	CATSTSPGANTEAFF	15	TRBV15	NA	TRBJ1-1	NA
TGTGCCAGCAGCTTAGAGCGGGGGAACACTGAAGCTTTCTTT	CASSLERGNTEAFF	14	TRBV7-6	once	TRBJ1-1	NA
TGCGCCAGCAGCCCGACTAGCGGGGTTTACAATGAGCAGTTCTTC	CASSPTSGVYNEQFF	15	TRBV5-1	NA	TRBJ2-1	TRBD2
TGTGCCAGCCTGGGGCGGTTAACTAATGAAAAACTGTTTTTT	CASLGRLTNEKLFF	14	TRBV28	NA	TRBJ1-4	NA
TGTGCCAGCAGCTTGGAACAGGGTACCTACGAGCAGTACTTC	CASSLEQGTYEQYF	14	TRBV5-4	NA	TRBJ2-7	NA
TGTGCCACCAGTGATCCCTCGGCCGGACAGGGGGCCTTCTATGGCTACACCTTC	CATSDPSAGQGAFYGYTF	18	TRBV24-1	once	TRBJ1-2	TRBD1
TGTGCCAGTAGTCCCGCGGGACAGGCCGTGTCGGAGGAAAAACTGTTTTTT	CASSPAGQAVSEEKLFF	17	TRBV19	NA	TRBJ1-4	TRBD1
TGTGCCACCAGCAGAGACCTAGGAGAGGGAAACACCATATATTTT	CATSRDLGEGNTIYF	15	TRBV15	NA	TRBJ1-3	NA
TGTGCCAGCAGGGGACAGGCTGAGAATTCACCCCTCCACTTT	CASRGQAENSPLHF	14	TRBV28	once	TRBJ1-6	TRBD1
TGTGCCAGCAGGAGCCGGGACAGGGCCCCCTACGAGCAGTACTTC	CASRSRDRAPYEQYF	15	TRBV2	NA	TRBJ2-7	TRBD1
TGTGCCAGCAGCCTAGGGGGTAGGGATGAAAAACTGTTTTTT	CASSLGGRDEKLFF	14	TRBV5-6	NA	TRBJ1-4	NA
TGTGCCAGCTTTAGCGGCAGTCCTGATTCCTACGAGCAGTACTTC	CASFSGSPDSYEQYF	15	TRBV7-6	NA	TRBJ2-7	NA
TGTGCCACCAGGACAGATAATTCACCCCTCCACTTT	CATRTDNSPLHF	12	TRBV10-3	once	TRBJ1-6	NA
TGTGCCAGCAGCTTGAGGGGGCAGATACCTAGCACAGATACGCAGTATTTT	CASSLRGQIPSTDTQYF	17	TRBV5-4	NA	TRBJ2-3	TRBD1
TGTGCCAGCAGGGGAGGGGCTGGGGGTTCACCCCTCCACTTT	CASRGGAGGSPLHF	14	TRBV7-2	once	TRBJ1-6	NA
TGTGCCAGCAGTTACCCCCCCGGGACAGATAATTCACCCCTCCACTTT	CASSYPPGTDNSPLHF	16	TRBV6-5	few	TRBJ1-6	TRBD1
TGCGCCAGCAGCTCGGGACAGATGAACACTGAAGCTTTCTTT	CASSSGQMNTEAFF	14	TRBV5-1	NA	TRBJ1-1	TRBD1
TGTGCCAGCAGCGTCCCCCCAACGGAGACCCACGAGCAGTACTTC	CASSVPPTETHEQYF	15	TRBV6-4	NA	TRBJ2-7	NA
TGTGCCAGTAGTATCCAAGTGACAGGGGACGGCTACACCTTC	CASSIQVTGDGYTF	14	TRBV19	once	TRBJ1-2	TRBD1
TGTGCCTGGGACGGCTATCAGGGAGGTTACTCACCCCTCCACTTT	CAWDGYQGGYSPLHF	15	TRBV30	NA	TRBJ1-6	NA
TGTGCCAGCAGCTTGGCCGGGACTCCCCGTCGCTACACCTTC	CASSLAGTPRRYTF	14	TRBV5-5	NA	TRBJ1-2	NA
TGTGCCAGCCTTTCAAGCGGGAGCCTCCGAGAGACCCAGTACTTC	CASLSSGSLRETQYF	15	TRBV28	NA	TRBJ2-5	TRBD2
TGCGCCAGCAGAGACGGAGTGGGGGCGCAGGGTGAAGCTTTCTTT	CASRDGVGAQGEAFF	15	TRBV4-1	few	TRBJ1-1	NA
TGCGCCAGCAGCTTGAATCGGGGACAAGAGACCCAGTACTTC	CASSLNRGQETQYF	14	TRBV5-1	NA	TRBJ2-5	NA
TGTGCCAGCAGCTTGGCGGGGGAGAGCTCCTACAATGAGCAGTTCTTC	CASSLAGESSYNEQFF	16	TRBV5-6	NA	TRBJ2-1	NA
TGTGCACATGGAGCGGGAGGGAACAATGAGCAGTTCTTC	CAHGAGGNNEQFF	13	TRBV10-3	NA	TRBJ2-1	TRBD2
TGTGCCAGCAGCTTACTGGCAGAAAAACTGTTTTTT	CASSLLAEKLFF	12	TRBV7-9	NA	TRBJ1-4	NA
TGTGCCAGCAGTGAAGAGGCAGGCTCTGGAAACACCATATATTTT	CASSEEAGSGNTIYF	15	TRBV2	NA	TRBJ1-3	NA
TGTGCCAGTAGTACAGGCCAGGGCTCCTACAATGAGCAGTTCTTC	CASSTGQGSYNEQFF	15	TRBV19	NA	TRBJ2-1	NA
TGTGCCAGTAGTAGAGTTACGTACCGGGTAGGGGGAAATCAGCCCCAGCATTTT	CASSRVTYRVGGNQPQHF	18	TRBV19	NA	TRBJ1-5	NA
TGTGCCAGCTCACCCACAACCGGGACAACGTATGGCTACACCTTC	CASSPTTGTTYGYTF	15	TRBV18	few	TRBJ1-2	NA
TGTGCCACCAGCAGAGCGAGTAGCGGCTCCAATGAGCAGTTCTTC	CATSRASSGSNEQFF	15	TRBV15	NA	TRBJ2-1	NA
TGTGCCAGCAGTTACAATACCCAGCAAGAGACCCAGTACTTC	CASSYNTQQETQYF	14	TRBV6-5	NA	TRBJ2-5	NA